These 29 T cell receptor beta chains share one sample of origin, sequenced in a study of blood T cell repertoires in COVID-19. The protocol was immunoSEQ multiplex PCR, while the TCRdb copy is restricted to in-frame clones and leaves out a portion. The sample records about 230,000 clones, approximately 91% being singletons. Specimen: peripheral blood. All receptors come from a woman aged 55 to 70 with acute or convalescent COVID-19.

CDR3 nucleotides: TGTGCCAGCAGCCAAGACAGTTCTACTAATGAAAAACTGTTTTTT. As protein: CASSQDSSTNEKLFF. The chain recombines TRBV3-1 (or the pseudogene TRBV3-2) with TRBJ1-4; no clear D gene. CDR1 is LGHDT and CDR2 is YNNKEL in the germline V gene (reference sequence). V lost 0 bases and J 2 bases, leaving 7 bases between the germline ends. The CDR3 has 15 amino acids.

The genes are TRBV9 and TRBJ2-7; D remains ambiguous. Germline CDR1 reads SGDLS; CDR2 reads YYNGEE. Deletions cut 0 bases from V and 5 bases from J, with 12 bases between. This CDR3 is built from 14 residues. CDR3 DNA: TGTGCCAGCAGCGTAGATCGGTACTTCCACGAGCAGTACTTC. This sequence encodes CASSVDRYFHEQYF.

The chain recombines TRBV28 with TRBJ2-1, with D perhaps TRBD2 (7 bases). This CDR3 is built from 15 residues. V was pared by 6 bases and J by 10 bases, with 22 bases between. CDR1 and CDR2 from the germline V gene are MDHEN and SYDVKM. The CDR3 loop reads CASSPPEGGGQEQFF. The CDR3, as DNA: TGTGCCAGCAGCCCCCCGGAGGGGGGAGGGCAGGAGCAGTTCTTC.

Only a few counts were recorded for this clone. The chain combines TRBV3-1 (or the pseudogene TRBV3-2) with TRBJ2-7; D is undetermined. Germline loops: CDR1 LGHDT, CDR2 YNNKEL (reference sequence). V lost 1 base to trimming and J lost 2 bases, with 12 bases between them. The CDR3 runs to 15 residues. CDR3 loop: CASSQGPHVTYEQYF. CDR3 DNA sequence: TGTGCCAGCAGCCAAGGGCCACACGTAACCTACGAGCAGTACTTC.

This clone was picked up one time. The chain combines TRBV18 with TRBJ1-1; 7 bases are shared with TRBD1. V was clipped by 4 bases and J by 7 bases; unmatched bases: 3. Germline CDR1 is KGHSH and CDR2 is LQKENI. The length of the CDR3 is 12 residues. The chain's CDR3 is CASSQRTGEAFF. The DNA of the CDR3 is TGTGCCAGCTCACAACGGACAGGTGAAGCTTTCTTT.

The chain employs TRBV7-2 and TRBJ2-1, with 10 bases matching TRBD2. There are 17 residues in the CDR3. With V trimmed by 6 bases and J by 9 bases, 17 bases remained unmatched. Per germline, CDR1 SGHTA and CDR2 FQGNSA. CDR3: CASSIRKASGRVGEQFF. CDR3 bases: TGTGCCAGCAGTATACGTAAGGCGAGCGGGAGGGTGGGTGAGCAGTTCTTC.

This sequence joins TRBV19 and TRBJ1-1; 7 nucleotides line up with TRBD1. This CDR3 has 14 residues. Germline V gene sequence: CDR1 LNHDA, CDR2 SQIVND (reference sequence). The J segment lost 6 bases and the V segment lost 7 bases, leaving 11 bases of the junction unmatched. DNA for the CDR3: TGTGCCAGTAAGAGCCCCCCGGACAGGTCTGAAGCTTTCTTT. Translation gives CASKSPPDRSEAFF.

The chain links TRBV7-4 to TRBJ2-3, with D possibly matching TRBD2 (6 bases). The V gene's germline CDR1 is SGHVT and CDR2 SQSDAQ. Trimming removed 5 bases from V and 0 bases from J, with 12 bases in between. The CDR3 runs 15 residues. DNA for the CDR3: TGTGCCAGCAGCCTAGGAGGGCCCAGCACAGATACGCAGTATTTT. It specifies CASSLGGPSTDTQYF.

CDR3 amino acids: CASSSAAGYTF. The CDR3 DNA reads as TGTGCCAGCAGTTCCGCGGCTGGCTACACCTTC. The chain joins TRBV28 to TRBJ1-2; D is unclear. The CDR3 consists of 11 residues. V was shortened by 4 bases and J by 7 bases, with 7 bases between the two germline ends. Germline V CDR1 and CDR2: MDHEN, SYDVKM.

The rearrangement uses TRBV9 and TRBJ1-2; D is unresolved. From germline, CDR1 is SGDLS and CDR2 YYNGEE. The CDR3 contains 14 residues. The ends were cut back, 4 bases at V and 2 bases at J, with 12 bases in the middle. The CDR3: CASSLEPRNYGYTF. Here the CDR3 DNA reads TGTGCCAGCAGCTTGGAGCCTAGGAACTATGGCTACACCTTC.

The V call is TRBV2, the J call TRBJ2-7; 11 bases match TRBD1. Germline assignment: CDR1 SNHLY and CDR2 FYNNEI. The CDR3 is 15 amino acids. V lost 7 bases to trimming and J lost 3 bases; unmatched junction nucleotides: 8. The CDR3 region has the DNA TGTGCCAGCATAGAAGGGACAGGGGGGCGCTACGAGCAGTACTTC. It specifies CASIEGTGGRYEQYF.

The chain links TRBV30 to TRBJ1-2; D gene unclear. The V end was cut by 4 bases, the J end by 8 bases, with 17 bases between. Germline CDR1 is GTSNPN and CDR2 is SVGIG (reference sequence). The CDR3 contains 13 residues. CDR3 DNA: TGTGCCTGGATTCAGGCGGGGATTTGGGGCTACACCTTC. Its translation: CAWIQAGIWGYTF.

This chain's CDR3 is CASSSRDYTGELFF. Here the CDR3 DNA reads TGTGCCAGTAGTTCCCGGGACTACACCGGGGAGCTGTTTTTT. The chain joins TRBV19 to TRBJ2-2; maybe TRBD2 (6 bases). The germline gives CDR1 LNHDA, CDR2 SQIVND (reference sequence). This CDR3 comprises 14 residues. V dropped 5 bases and J dropped 3 bases, with 10 bases sitting between them.

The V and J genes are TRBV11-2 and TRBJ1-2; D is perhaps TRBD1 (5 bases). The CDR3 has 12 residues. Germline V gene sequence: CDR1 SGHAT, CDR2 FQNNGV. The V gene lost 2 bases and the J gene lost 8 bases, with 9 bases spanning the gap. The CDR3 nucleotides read TGTGCCAGCAGCTTACAGGGCCTAGGCTACACCTTC. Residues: CASSLQGLGYTF.

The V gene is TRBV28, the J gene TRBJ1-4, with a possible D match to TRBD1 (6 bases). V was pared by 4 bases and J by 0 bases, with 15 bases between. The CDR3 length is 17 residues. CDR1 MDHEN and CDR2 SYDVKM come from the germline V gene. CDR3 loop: CASSSPRTDPTNEKLFF. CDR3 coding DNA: TGTGCCAGCAGTTCCCCGAGGACAGATCCAACTAATGAAAAACTGTTTTTT.

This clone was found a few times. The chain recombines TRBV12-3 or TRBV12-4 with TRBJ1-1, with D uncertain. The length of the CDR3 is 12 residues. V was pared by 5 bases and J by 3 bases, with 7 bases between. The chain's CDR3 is CASSGDYTEAFF. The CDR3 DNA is TGTGCCAGCAGTGGAGATTACACTGAAGCTTTCTTT.

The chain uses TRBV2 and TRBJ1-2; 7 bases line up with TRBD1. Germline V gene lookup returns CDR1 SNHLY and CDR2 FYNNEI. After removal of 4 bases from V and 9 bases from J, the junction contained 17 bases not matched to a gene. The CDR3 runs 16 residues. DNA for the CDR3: TGTGCCAGCAGTGTTACAGGGGCCCGGTCTGCCGATAGCTACACCTTC. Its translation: CASSVTGARSADSYTF.

CDR3 residues: CASSEVWVGETQYF. The CDR3 DNA sequence: TGTGCCAGCAGTGAAGTATGGGTCGGGGAGACCCAGTACTTC. The chain combines TRBV2 with TRBJ2-5; D remains ambiguous. Germline loops: CDR1 SNHLY, CDR2 FYNNEI. The CDR3 extends over 14 amino acids. Trimming left V 1 base short and J 5 bases short, with 11 bases between.

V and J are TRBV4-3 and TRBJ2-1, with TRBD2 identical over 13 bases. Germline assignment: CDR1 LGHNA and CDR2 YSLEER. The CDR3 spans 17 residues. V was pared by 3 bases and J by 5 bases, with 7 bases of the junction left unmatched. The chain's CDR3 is CASSQGRGTSGNNEQFF. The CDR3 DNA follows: TGCGCCAGCAGCCAGGGGCGCGGGACTAGCGGGAACAATGAGCAGTTCTTC.

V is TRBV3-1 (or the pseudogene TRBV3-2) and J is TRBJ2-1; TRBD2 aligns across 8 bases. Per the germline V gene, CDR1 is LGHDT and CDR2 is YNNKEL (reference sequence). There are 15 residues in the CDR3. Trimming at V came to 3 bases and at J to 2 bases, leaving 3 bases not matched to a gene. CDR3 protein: CASSHGGGTYNEQFF. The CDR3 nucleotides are TGTGCCAGCAGCCACGGGGGGGGCACCTACAATGAGCAGTTCTTC.

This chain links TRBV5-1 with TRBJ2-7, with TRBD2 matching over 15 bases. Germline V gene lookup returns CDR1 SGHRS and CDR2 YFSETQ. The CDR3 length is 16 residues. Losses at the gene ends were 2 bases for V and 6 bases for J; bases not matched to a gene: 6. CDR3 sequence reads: CASSFTSGLAGGEQYF. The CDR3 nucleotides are TGCGCCAGCAGCTTCACTTCGGGACTAGCGGGAGGCGAGCAGTACTTC.

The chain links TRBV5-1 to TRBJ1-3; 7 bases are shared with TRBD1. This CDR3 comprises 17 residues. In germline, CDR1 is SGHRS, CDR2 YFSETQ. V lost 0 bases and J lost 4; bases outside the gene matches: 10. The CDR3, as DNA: TGCGCCAGCAGCTTGGGGACAGGTGTAGAGTCGGGAAACACCATATATTTT. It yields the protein CASSLGTGVESGNTIYF.

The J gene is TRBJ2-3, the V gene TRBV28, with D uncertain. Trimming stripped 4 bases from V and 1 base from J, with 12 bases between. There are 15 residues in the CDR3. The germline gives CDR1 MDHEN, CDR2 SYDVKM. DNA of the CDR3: TGTGCCAGCAGTTCGTCTAGAGACCGCACAGATACGCAGTATTTT. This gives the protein CASSSSRDRTDTQYF.

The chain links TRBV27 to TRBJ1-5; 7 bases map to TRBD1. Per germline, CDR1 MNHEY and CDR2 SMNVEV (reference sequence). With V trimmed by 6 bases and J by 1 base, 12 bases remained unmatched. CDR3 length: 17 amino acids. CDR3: CASSQVNRGRSNQPQHF. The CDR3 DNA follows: TGTGCCAGCAGCCAAGTCAACAGGGGACGGAGCAATCAGCCCCAGCATTTT.

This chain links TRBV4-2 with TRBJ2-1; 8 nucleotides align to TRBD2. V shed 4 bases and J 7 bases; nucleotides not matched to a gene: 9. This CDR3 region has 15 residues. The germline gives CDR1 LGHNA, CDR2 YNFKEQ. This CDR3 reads CASSRTSGTRNEQFF. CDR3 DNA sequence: TGTGCCAGCAGCCGAACGTCCGGGACTAGGAATGAGCAGTTCTTC.

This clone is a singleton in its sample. The CDR3 nucleotides read TGTGCCAGCAGTTCAGGGGCAGATACGCAGTATTTT. Residues: CASSSGADTQYF. This rearrangement joins TRBV11-2 to TRBJ2-3; D is perhaps TRBD1 (6 bases). CDR3 length: 12 amino acids. V was cut by 6 bases and J by 4 bases, with 8 bases left in between. CDR1 and CDR2 (germline): SGHAT, FQNNGV.

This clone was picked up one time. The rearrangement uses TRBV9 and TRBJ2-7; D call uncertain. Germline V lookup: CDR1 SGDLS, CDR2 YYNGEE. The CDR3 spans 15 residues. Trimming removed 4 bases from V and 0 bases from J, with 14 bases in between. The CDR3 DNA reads TGTGCCAGCAGCCCTCCGACTGGATTCTCCTACGAGCAGTACTTC. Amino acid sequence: CASSPPTGFSYEQYF.

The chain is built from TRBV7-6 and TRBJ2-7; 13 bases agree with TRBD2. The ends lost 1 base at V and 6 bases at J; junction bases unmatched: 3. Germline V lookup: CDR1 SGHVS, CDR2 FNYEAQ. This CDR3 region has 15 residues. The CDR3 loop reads CASSLGTSGRSEQYF. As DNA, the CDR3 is TGTGCCAGCAGCTTAGGGACTAGCGGGAGATCCGAGCAGTACTTC.

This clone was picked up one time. The CDR3 DNA reads as TGCGCCAGCAGCGAGGACAGGGGATCTGGGGCCAACGTCCTGACTTTC. Translation: CASSEDRGSGANVLTF. The chain uses TRBV5-1 and TRBJ2-6; 9 bases line up with TRBD1. Germline CDR1 reads SGHRS; CDR2 reads YFSETQ. The ends lost 4 bases at V and 1 base at J; junction bases unmatched: 3. The length of the CDR3 is 16 residues.